These 2 T cell receptor beta chains came from one sample sequenced in a study of blood T cell repertoires in COVID-19. Clones were sequenced by immunoSEQ multiplex PCR, and TCRdb holds only the in-frame ones, with some missing. The sample contains about 110,000 clones, over 60% of which appear only once. The sequencing input was peripheral blood. These receptors were taken from a man older than 75 with COVID-19, enrolled during active disease.

CDR3 in DNA: TGCAGCGTTGAAGCTACTCAGGGGTACGAGCAGTACTTC. As protein: CSVEATQGYEQYF. V usage is TRBV29-1 and J usage is TRBJ2-7; tentative D call: TRBD1 (6 bases). Trimming stripped 1 base from V and 4 bases from J, with 11 bases between. Germline V gives CDR1 SQVTM, CDR2 ANQGSEA. The CDR3 is 13 amino acids.

DNA of the CDR3: TGTGCCAGCAGCTTCCGGGAGACTGAAGCTTTCTTT. It translates to CASSFRETEAFF. This chain connects TRBV7-9 to TRBJ1-1; no definite D call. Trimming cost V 3 bases and J 5 bases, with 7 bases left between them. Germline CDR1 is SEHNR and CDR2 is FQNEAQ (reference sequence). This CDR3 contains 12 residues.